These 30 T cell receptor beta chains were all obtained from the same sample, sequenced in a study of blood T cell repertoires in COVID-19. Assay: immunoSEQ multiplex PCR; the TCRdb copy retains only in-frame clones and omits some. The profile shows 55,000 to 85,000 clones, less than 75% of them singletons. Sequenced: peripheral blood. The source is a man in his 60s with acute or convalescent COVID-19.

In this sample, this clone turned up a few times. The chain has TRBV5-1 and TRBJ2-3; 10 bases agree with TRBD1. Germline V lookup: CDR1 SGHRS, CDR2 YFSETQ. The junction had 4 bases not matched to a gene; V was cut back by 2 bases and J by 1 base. This CDR3 comprises 16 residues. CDR3 sequence reads: CASSFTGTGGTDTQYF. In DNA, the CDR3 is TGCGCCAGCAGCTTTACCGGGACAGGGGGCACAGATACGCAGTATTTT.

This clone was found a few times. The J gene is TRBJ2-4, the V gene TRBV3-1 (or the pseudogene TRBV3-2); tentatively, D is TRBD1 (6 bases). The V end lost 1 base, the J end lost 0 bases, and 22 bases lay between the germline ends. The length of the CDR3 is 20 residues. The V gene's germline CDR1 is LGHDT and CDR2 YNNKEL (reference sequence). In DNA form, the CDR3 reads TGTGCCAGCAGCCAAGCCGGGAACAGGGTTTTCGATCTAGCCAAAAACATTCAGTACTTC. Its translation: CASSQAGNRVFDLAKNIQYF.

Only one count was recorded for this clone. This chain connects TRBV10-1 to TRBJ1-1, with 7 bases lining up with TRBD1. This CDR3 contains 14 residues. Trimming removed 5 bases from V and 2 bases from J; junction bases left unmatched: 5. CDR1 WNHNN and CDR2 SYGVQD come from the germline V gene (reference sequence). The CDR3 bases are TGCGCCAGCAGTCCCGACAGGGTCAACACTGAAGCTTTCTTT. Its protein product is CASSPDRVNTEAFF.

The chain is built from TRBV19 and TRBJ2-7; 7 bases agree with TRBD2. The CDR3 is 16 amino acids. Germline V gene lookup returns CDR1 LNHDA and CDR2 SQIVND (reference sequence). After removal of 3 bases from V and 0 bases from J, the junction contained 8 bases not matched to a gene. The CDR3 reads CASSIQASGYSYEQYF. The CDR3 DNA is TGTGCCAGTAGTATTCAAGCTAGCGGATACTCCTACGAGCAGTACTTC.

This clone came up a few times. The chain uses TRBV3-1 (or the pseudogene TRBV3-2) and TRBJ1-4; TRBD1 might be the D (5 bases). The V end was cut by 5 bases, the J end by 6 bases, with 16 bases between. CDR1 is LGHDT, CDR2 YNNKEL, per germline (reference sequence). This CDR3 contains 15 residues. Written as DNA, the CDR3 is TGTGCCAGCAGCGCACCCGGCTTAGGGGATGAAAAACTGTTTTTT. Protein: CASSAPGLGDEKLFF.

This clone was observed a few times. The rearrangement uses TRBV6-6 and TRBJ2-4; D is possibly TRBD1 (6 bases). Trimming cost V 5 bases and J 9 bases, with 14 bases left between them. Germline CDR1 and CDR2: MNHNY and SVGAGI (reference sequence). The CDR3 sequence is 13 residues long. The CDR3 coding sequence is TGTGCCAGCAGTAACAGGGAGATAGGCATTCAGTACTTC. Amino acid sequence: CASSNREIGIQYF.

The chain has TRBV7-3 and TRBJ2-1; no firm D call. The CDR3 covers 14 residues. Trimming took off 0 bases at V and 8 bases at J, with 11 bases between the two ends. The germline V gene has CDR1 SGHTA and CDR2 FQGTGA. The CDR3 spells CASSLTGRRDEQFF. The CDR3 nucleotides read TGTGCCAGCAGCTTAACTGGCCGCCGGGATGAGCAGTTCTTC.

This chain links TRBV18 with TRBJ2-1; 10 bases are shared with TRBD2. The germline V gene has CDR1 KGHSH and CDR2 LQKENI. V lost 3 bases and J lost 3; bases outside the gene matches: 2. This CDR3 region has 15 residues. The CDR3, as DNA: TGTGCCAGCTCACCTAGCGGGAGGTTCTACAATGAGCAGTTCTTC. Encoded protein: CASSPSGRFYNEQFF. Filled out from reference TRBV18 and TRBJ2-1, the complete variable domain reads NAGVMQNPRHLVRRRGQEARLRCSPMKGHSHVYWYRQLPEEGLKFMVYLQKENIIDESGMPKERFSAEFPKEGPSILRIQQVVRGDSAAYFCASSPSGRFYNEQFFGPGTRLTVL.

V usage is TRBV7-2 and J usage is TRBJ2-1; 11 bases agree with TRBD2. Germline V gene sequence: CDR1 SGHTA, CDR2 FQGNSA. Losses at the gene ends were 2 bases for V and 9 bases for J; bases not matched to a gene: 9. This CDR3 has 16 amino acids. The CDR3 spells CASSLMGVTSGTEQFF. As DNA, the CDR3 is TGTGCCAGCAGCTTAATGGGGGTGACTAGCGGGACTGAGCAGTTCTTC.

V gene TRBV7-3 combines with J gene TRBJ2-7; weak D call: TRBD2 (5 bases). Germline assignment: CDR1 SGHTA and CDR2 FQGTGA. CDR3 length equals 14 residues. V shed 5 bases and J shed 3 bases, with 14 bases lying between them. CDR3 in DNA: TGTGCCAGCAGCAAAAGGGCGGGCAGCTACGAGCAGTACGTC. Translated, it gives CASSKRAGSYEQYV.

This clone was seen a handful of times. This sequence joins TRBV4-1 and TRBJ1-3; TRBD1 aligns across 9 bases. Looked up from germline, CDR1 is MGHRA and CDR2 is YSYEKL. The CDR3 sequence is 14 residues long. Unmatched junction bases numbered 1, after V lost 4 bases and J lost 3 bases. The CDR3 protein is CASSRGQGGNTIYF. CDR3 DNA: TGCGCCAGCAGCCGGGGACAGGGTGGAAACACCATATATTTT.

This chain connects TRBV5-4 to TRBJ1-2, with D perhaps TRBD1 (6 bases). CDR1 is SGHNT, CDR2 YYREEE, per germline (reference sequence). CDR3 size: 13 residues. V lost 5 bases and J lost 8, with 16 bases in between. The CDR3 reads CASSSRQAWGYTF. The CDR3 DNA reads as TGTGCCAGCAGTTCTCGACAGGCGTGGGGCTACACCTTC.

The CDR3 sequence is CSASFFLAGNTYTQYF. The CDR3, as DNA: TGCAGTGCTAGTTTTTTTTTGGCGGGAAATACCTATACGCAGTATTTT. The chain is built from TRBV20-1 and TRBJ2-3, with D perhaps matching TRBD2 (6 bases). In germline, CDR1 is DFQATT, CDR2 SNEGSKA (reference sequence). The CDR3 sequence is 16 residues long. V was clipped by 3 bases and J by 7 bases, with 23 bases between them.

This chain joins TRBV24-1 and TRBJ1-1; D gene ambiguous. V was pared by 4 bases and J by 10 bases, with 12 bases between. The CDR3 loop spans 12 amino acids. Germline-derived CDR1 and CDR2 are KGHDR and SFDVKD. The CDR3 nucleotides are TGTGCCACCAGTGAGGATGGGAGGAGAGCTTTCTTT. Translation gives CATSEDGRRAFF.

This clone showed up many times. This chain links TRBV4-1 with TRBJ1-5, with TRBD1 identical over 8 bases. CDR1 and CDR2 from the germline V gene are MGHRA and YSYEKL. With 4 bases clipped from V and 6 bases from J, the junction kept 5 bases outside the gene matches. The CDR3 runs 14 residues. The CDR3 loop reads CASSPWTGFQPQHF. The CDR3 DNA is TGCGCCAGCAGCCCATGGACAGGGTTTCAGCCCCAGCATTTT.

This clone was observed a single time. This rearrangement joins TRBV11-2 to TRBJ1-1; no clear D. Germline loops: CDR1 SGHAT, CDR2 FQNNGV. This CDR3 comprises 13 residues. The V end was cut by 5 bases, the J end by 3 bases, with 10 bases between. The chain's CDR3 is CASSRELDTEAFF. Here the CDR3 DNA reads TGTGCCAGCAGCCGAGAACTCGACACTGAAGCTTTCTTT.

This chain uses TRBV3-1 (or the pseudogene TRBV3-2) with TRBJ2-7; TRBD2 agrees at 11 bases. CDR3 length equals 15 residues. Germline trimming cut 5 bases from V and 1 base from J; bases unmatched to any gene: 4. From germline, CDR1 is LGHDT and CDR2 YNNKEL (reference sequence). CDR3 DNA sequence: TGTGCCAGCAGCTCGGGGACTAGCGGTTCCTACGAGCAGTACTTC. Its protein is CASSSGTSGSYEQYF.

The chain carries TRBV14 and TRBJ2-3; TRBD2 might be the D (5 bases). The CDR3 is 15 residues long. Trimming stripped 3 bases from V and 2 bases from J, with 12 bases between. CDR1 is SGHDN, CDR2 FVKESK, per germline. The CDR3, as DNA: TGTGCCAGCAGCCACCGGGGTTCTTCCACAGATACGCAGTATTTT. Amino acid sequence: CASSHRGSSTDTQYF. Full variable domain (remainder filled in from reference TRBV14 and TRBJ2-3): EAGVTQFPSHSVIEKGQTVTLRCDPISGHDNLYWYRRVMGKEIKFLLHFVKESKQDESGMPNNRFLAERTGGTYSTLKVQPAELEDSGVYFCASSHRGSSTDTQYFGPGTRLTVL.

The V gene is TRBV11-3, the J gene TRBJ1-5, with 7 positions matching TRBD1. V trimming: 5 bases; J trimming: 6 bases; junction bases outside the gene matches: 1. Germline-derived CDR1 and CDR2 are SGHNT and YENEEA. The CDR3 spans 12 residues. The chain's CDR3 is CASSQGGQPQHF. CDR3 sequence (DNA): TGTGCCAGCAGCCAGGGGGGTCAGCCCCAGCATTTT.

This rearrangement joins TRBV19 to TRBJ2-1; a possible D gene is TRBD2 (5 bases). The V and J ends lost 6 bases and 5 bases respectively, with 17 bases between them. The germline gives CDR1 LNHDA, CDR2 SQIVND (reference sequence). This CDR3 is built from 15 residues. The CDR3 nucleotides read TGTGCCAGTAGGGAGGTCCTAGTGGGAGACAATGAGCAGTTCTTC. This sequence encodes CASREVLVGDNEQFF.

This clone has more than one count but fewer than ten. V is TRBV20-1 and J is TRBJ2-3; D is unclear. With 3 bases removed from V and 1 base from J, the gap between germline ends came to 17 bases. This CDR3 is 16 amino acids long. Germline V lookup: CDR1 DFQATT, CDR2 SNEGSKA (reference sequence). CDR3 DNA: TGCAGTGCTAGTCCCGGTTCCTTTAGAGGCACAGATACGCAGTATTTT. As protein: CSASPGSFRGTDTQYF.

J is TRBJ2-2 and V is TRBV5-1; TRBD1 agrees at 8 bases. The CDR3 totals 17 residues. The ends lost 3 bases at V and 3 bases at J; junction bases unmatched: 10. CDR1 is SGHRS and CDR2 is YFSETQ in the germline V gene. CDR3 sequence reads: CASSWGPGQADTGELFF. The CDR3 DNA sequence: TGCGCCAGCAGCTGGGGGCCGGGACAGGCGGACACCGGGGAGCTGTTTTTT. Variable domain in full (rest from reference TRBV5-1 and TRBJ2-2): KAGVTQTPRYLIKTRGQQVTLSCSPISGHRSVSWYQQTPGQGLQFLFEYFSETQRNKGNFPGRFSGRQFSNSRSEMNVSTLELGDSALYLCASSWGPGQADTGELFFGEGSRLTVL.

The chain combines TRBV20-1 with TRBJ2-7, with D perhaps TRBD2 (6 bases). CDR1 is DFQATT, CDR2 SNEGSKA, per germline (reference sequence). This CDR3 comprises 11 residues. The V end was cut by 2 bases, the J end by 6 bases, with 8 bases between. CDR3 sequence: CSARWGGEQYV. For the CDR3, the DNA is TGCAGTGCTAGATGGGGAGGCGAGCAGTACGTC.

This clone was observed a handful of times. The chain carries TRBV25-1 and TRBJ1-2, with 7 bases identical to TRBD1. The germline gives CDR1 MGHDK, CDR2 SYGVNS. There are 13 residues in the CDR3. The ends lost 2 bases at V and 3 bases at J; junction bases unmatched: 0. CDR3 amino acids: CASSERGHYGYTF. DNA of the CDR3: TGTGCCAGCAGTGAAAGGGGGCACTATGGCTACACCTTC.

This clone showed up just a few times. The chain is built from TRBV28 and TRBJ1-4, with 8 bases identical to TRBD1. Germline CDR1 is MDHEN and CDR2 is SYDVKM. V shed 5 bases and J 7 bases; nucleotides not matched to a gene: 15. The CDR3 runs to 17 residues. The chain's CDR3 is CASSHGNIDRGSEKLFF. CDR3 nucleotides: TGTGCCAGCAGTCACGGAAATATCGACAGGGGAAGTGAAAAACTGTTTTTT.

The chain has TRBV11-2 and TRBJ1-2; D not resolved. Germline CDR1 and CDR2: SGHAT and FQNNGV. The CDR3 has 16 amino acids. V dropped 5 bases and J dropped 4 bases, with 20 bases sitting between them. CDR3 coding DNA: TGTGCCAGCAGCGTAAGCCGGGAGAACACGTTCTATGGCTACACCTTC. Translated: CASSVSRENTFYGYTF.

This chain connects TRBV9 to TRBJ1-4, with a tentative D call TRBD1 (5 bases). The CDR3 runs to 15 residues. V lost 1 base and J lost 0, with 7 bases in between. The V gene's germline CDR1 is SGDLS and CDR2 YYNGEE. The CDR3 region has the DNA TGTGCCAGCAGCGTACAGGGTTCAACTAATGAAAAACTGTTTTTT. Protein sequence: CASSVQGSTNEKLFF.

This rearrangement joins TRBV19 to TRBJ2-2; TRBD1 matches at 8 bases. V shed 4 bases, J shed 3 bases, and the junction held 7 bases outside the gene matches. CDR3 length: 16 amino acids. In germline, CDR1 is LNHDA, CDR2 SQIVND (reference sequence). The CDR3 bases are TGTGCCAGTAGTACTAGAGCCAGGGGGCACACCGGGGAGCTGTTTTTT. Translated, it gives CASSTRARGHTGELFF.

This clone is categorized as medium-sized. The chain joins TRBV21-1 to TRBJ1-5; the D call TRBD1 from the table was never checked on the DNA. TRBV21-1 is a recognized pseudogene. This CDR3 contains 14 residues. DNA for the CDR3: TGTGCCAGCAGCAAAACCGACAGGGGGCAGCCCCAGCATTTT. Protein sequence: CASSKTDRGQPQHF.

A few counts support this clone. The chain carries TRBV28 and TRBJ1-5, with 8 nucleotides matching TRBD1. The CDR3 extends over 15 amino acids. J gave up 6 bases and V 2 bases, and 6 bases lay outside the gene matches. Germline V gives CDR1 MDHEN, CDR2 SYDVKM. CDR3 sequence (DNA): TGTGCCAGCAGTTTACCAGGGGGCGCAGGTCAGCCCCAGCATTTT. Protein: CASSLPGGAGQPQHF. The full variable domain, rest sourced from reference TRBV28 and TRBJ1-5, is DVKVTQSSRYLVKRTGEKVFLECVQDMDHENMFWYRQDPGLGLRLIYFSYDVKMKEKGDIPEGYSVSREKKERFSLILESASTNQTSMYLCASSLPGGAGQPQHFGDGTRLSIL.